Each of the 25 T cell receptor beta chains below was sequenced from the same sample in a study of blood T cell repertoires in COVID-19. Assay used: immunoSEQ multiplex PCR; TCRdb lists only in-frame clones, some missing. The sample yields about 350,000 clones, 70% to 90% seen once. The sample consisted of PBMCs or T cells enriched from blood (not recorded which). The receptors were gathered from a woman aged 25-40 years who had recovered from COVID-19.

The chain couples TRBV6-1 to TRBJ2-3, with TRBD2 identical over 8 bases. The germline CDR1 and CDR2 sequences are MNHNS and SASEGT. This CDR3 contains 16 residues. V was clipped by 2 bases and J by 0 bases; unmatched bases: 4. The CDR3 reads CASSETSGSSTDTQYF. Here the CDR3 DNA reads TGTGCCAGCAGTGAAACTAGCGGATCTAGCACAGATACGCAGTATTTT.

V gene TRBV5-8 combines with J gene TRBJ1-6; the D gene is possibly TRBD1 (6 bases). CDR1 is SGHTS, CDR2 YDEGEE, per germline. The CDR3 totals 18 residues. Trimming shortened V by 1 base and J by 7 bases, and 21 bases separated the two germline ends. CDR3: CASSLLSQGHLGNSPLHF. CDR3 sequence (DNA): TGTGCCAGCAGCTTGCTGTCCCAGGGGCACCTAGGAAATTCACCCCTCCACTTT.

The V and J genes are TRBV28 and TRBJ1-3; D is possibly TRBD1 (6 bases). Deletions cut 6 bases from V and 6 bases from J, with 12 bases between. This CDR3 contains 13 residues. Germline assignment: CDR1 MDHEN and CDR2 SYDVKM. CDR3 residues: CASRVRGSNTIYF. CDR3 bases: TGTGCCAGCAGGGTCAGGGGATCAAACACCATATATTTT.

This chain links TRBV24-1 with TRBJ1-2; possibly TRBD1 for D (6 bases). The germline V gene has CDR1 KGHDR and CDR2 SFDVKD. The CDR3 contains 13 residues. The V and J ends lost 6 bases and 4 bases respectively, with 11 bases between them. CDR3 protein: CATSKPDSYGYTF. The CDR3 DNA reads TGTGCCACCAGTAAACCGGACAGCTATGGCTACACCTTC.

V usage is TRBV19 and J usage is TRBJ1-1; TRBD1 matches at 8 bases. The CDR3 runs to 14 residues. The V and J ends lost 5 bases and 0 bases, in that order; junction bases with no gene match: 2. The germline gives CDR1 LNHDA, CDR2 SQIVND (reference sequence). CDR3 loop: CASSGQGLNTEAFF. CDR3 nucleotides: TGTGCCAGTAGTGGACAGGGTTTGAACACTGAAGCTTTCTTT.

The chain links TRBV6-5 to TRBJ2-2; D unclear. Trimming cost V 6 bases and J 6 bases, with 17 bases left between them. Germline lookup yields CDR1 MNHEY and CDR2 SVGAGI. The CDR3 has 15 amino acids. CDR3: CASSRQAGYPGELFF. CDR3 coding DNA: TGTGCCAGCAGCCGGCAAGCAGGTTACCCCGGGGAGCTGTTTTTT.

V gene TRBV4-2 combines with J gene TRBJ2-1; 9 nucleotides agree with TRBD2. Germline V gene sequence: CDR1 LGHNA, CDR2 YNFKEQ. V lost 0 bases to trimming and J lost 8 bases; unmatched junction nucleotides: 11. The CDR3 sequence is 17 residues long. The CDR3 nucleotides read TGTGCCAGCAGCCAAGATCGCTTGGCGGGGGGGGTCGATGAGCAGTTCTTC. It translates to CASSQDRLAGGVDEQFF.

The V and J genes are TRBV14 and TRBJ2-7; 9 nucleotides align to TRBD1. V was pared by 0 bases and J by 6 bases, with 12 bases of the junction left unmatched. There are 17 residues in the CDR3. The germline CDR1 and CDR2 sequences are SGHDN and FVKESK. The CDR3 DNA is TGTGCCAGCAGCCAAGACCCGTTATGGGACAGGGCAGGCGAGCAGTACTTC. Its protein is CASSQDPLWDRAGEQYF.

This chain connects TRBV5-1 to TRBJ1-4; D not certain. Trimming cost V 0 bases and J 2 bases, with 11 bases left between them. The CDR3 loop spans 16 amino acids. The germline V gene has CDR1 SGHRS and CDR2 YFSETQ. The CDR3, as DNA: TGCGCCAGCAGCTTGGGCCCATCCGGTACTAATGAAAAACTGTTTTTT. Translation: CASSLGPSGTNEKLFF.

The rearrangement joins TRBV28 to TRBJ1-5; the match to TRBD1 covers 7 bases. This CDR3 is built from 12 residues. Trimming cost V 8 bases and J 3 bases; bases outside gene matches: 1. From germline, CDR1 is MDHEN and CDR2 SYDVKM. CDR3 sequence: CASGTVNQPQHF. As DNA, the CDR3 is TGTGCCAGCGGGACAGTCAATCAGCCCCAGCATTTT.

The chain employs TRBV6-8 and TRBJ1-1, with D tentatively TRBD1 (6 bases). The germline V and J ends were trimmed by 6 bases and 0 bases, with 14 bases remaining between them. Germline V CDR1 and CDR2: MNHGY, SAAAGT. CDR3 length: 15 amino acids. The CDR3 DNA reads TGTGCCAGCAGCCGGCGGGGGCCCATGAACACTGAAGCTTTCTTT. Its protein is CASSRRGPMNTEAFF.

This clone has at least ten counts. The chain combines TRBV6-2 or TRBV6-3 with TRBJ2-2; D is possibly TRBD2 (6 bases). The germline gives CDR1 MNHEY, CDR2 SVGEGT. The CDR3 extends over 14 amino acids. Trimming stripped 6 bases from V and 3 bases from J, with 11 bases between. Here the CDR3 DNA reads TGTGCCAGCAGCTCGGGACTTCACACCGGGGAGCTGTTTTTT. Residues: CASSSGLHTGELFF.

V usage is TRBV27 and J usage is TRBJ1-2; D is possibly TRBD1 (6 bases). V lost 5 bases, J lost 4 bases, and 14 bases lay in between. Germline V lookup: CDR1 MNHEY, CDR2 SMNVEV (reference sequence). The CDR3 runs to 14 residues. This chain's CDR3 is CASSLWTASYGYTF. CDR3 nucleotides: TGTGCCAGCAGTCTCTGGACAGCCAGCTATGGCTACACCTTC.

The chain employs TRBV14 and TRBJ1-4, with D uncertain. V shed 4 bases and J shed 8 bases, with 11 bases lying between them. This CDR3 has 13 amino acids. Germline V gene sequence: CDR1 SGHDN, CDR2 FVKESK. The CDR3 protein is CASSPRQTEKLFF. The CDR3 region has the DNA TGTGCCAGCAGCCCCCGTCAAACAGAAAAACTGTTTTTT.

CDR3: CASTRGNAQYF. The CDR3 bases are TGTGCCAGCACCAGGGGGAACGCGCAGTACTTC. The chain recombines TRBV27 with TRBJ2-7; 7 nucleotides agree with TRBD1. In germline, CDR1 is MNHEY, CDR2 SMNVEV (reference sequence). Unmatched junction bases numbered 6, after V lost 7 bases and J lost 9 bases. CDR3 length equals 11 residues.

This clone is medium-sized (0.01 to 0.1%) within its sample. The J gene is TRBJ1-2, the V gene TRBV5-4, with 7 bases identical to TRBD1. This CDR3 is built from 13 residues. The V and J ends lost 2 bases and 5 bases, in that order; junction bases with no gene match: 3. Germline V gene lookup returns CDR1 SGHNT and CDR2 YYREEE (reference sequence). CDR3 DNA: TGTGCCAGCAGCTTAGGGACAGCTTATGGCTACACCTTC. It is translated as CASSLGTAYGYTF. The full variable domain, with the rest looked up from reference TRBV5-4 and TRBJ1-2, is ETGVTQSPTHLIKTRGQQVTLRCSSQSGHNTVSWYQQALGQGPQFIFQYYREEENGRGNFPPRFSGLQFPNYSSELNVNALELDDSALYLCASSLGTAYGYTFGSGTRLTVV.

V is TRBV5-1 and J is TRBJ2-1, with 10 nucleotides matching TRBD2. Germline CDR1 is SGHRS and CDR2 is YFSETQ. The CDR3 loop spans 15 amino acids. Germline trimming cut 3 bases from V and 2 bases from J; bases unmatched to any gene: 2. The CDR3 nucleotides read TGCGCCAGCAGCTCGAGCGGGGGGGCCTACAATGAGCAGTTCTTC. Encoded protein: CASSSSGGAYNEQFF.

CDR3: CASSPLGGHIQYF. The CDR3 DNA is TGTGCCAGCAGCCCCTTGGGGGGTCACATTCAGTACTTC. The chain is built from TRBV11-2 and TRBJ2-4; TRBD2 is a possible D gene (6 bases). The CDR3 loop spans 13 amino acids. Germline CDR1 is SGHAT and CDR2 is FQNNGV. The V end lost 5 bases, the J end lost 8 bases, and 13 bases lay between the germline ends.

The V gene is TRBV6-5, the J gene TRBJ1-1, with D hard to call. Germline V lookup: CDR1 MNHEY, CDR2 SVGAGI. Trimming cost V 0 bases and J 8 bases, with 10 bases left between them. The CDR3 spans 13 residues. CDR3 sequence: CASSYSYRGEAFF. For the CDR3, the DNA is TGTGCCAGCAGTTACTCGTACCGGGGAGAAGCTTTCTTT.

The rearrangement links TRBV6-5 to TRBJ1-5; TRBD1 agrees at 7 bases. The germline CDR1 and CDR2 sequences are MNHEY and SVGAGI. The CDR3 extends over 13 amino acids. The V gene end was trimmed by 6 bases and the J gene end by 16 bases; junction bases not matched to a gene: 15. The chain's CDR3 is CASSVTGAGPGHF. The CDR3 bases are TGTGCCAGCAGCGTTACAGGGGCCGGCCCCGGACATTTT.

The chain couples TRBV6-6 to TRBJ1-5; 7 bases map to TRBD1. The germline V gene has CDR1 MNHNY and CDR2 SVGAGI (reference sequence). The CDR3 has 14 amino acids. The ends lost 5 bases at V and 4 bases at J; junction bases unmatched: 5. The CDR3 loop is CASSIDRVNQPQHF. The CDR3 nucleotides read TGTGCCAGCAGTATTGACAGGGTAAATCAGCCCCAGCATTTT.

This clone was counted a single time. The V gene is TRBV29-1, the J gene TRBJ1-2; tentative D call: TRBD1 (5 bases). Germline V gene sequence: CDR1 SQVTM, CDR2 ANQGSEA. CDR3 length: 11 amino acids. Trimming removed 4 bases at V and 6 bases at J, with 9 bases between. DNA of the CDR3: TGCAGCGTTGGGTCAGGGAATGGCTACACCTTC. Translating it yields CSVGSGNGYTF.

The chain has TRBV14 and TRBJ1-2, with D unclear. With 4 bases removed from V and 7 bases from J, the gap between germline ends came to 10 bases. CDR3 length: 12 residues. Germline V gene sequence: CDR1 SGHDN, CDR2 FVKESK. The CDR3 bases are TGTGCCAGCAGCCCACGAGGGCCTGGCTACACCTTC. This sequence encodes CASSPRGPGYTF.

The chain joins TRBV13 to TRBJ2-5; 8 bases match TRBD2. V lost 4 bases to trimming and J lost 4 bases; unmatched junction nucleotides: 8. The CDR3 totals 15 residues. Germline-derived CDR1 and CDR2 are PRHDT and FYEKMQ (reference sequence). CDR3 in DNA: TGTGCCAGCAGCTACGGGGGGGCTACCCGAGAGACCCAGTACTTC. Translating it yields CASSYGGATRETQYF.

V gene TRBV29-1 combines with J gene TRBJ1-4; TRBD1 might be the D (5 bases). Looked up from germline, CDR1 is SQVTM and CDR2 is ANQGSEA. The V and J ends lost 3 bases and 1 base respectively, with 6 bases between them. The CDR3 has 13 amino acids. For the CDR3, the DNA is TGCAGCGTTGAGGGGGGAACTAATGAAAAACTGTTTTTT. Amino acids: CSVEGGTNEKLFF.